This TCR beta chain came from a study of blood T cell repertoires in COVID-19. The data were produced by immunoSEQ multiplex PCR, yet TCRdb's version contains in-frame clones alone and is incomplete. The sample yields tens of thousands of clones, around 85% seen once. The receptor was isolated from a man aged 45-60 years with acute or convalescent COVID-19. The specimen was peripheral blood.

The CDR3 nucleotides read TGTGCCAGCAGCTTAGGGACAGGATTCACAGATACGCAGTATTTT. Residues: CASSLGTGFTDTQYF. V usage is TRBV7-3 and J usage is TRBJ2-3; 8 bases are shared with TRBD1. The junction had 3 bases not matched to a gene; V was cut back by 2 bases and J by 2 bases. The CDR3 length is 15 residues. CDR1 is SGHTA, CDR2 FQGTGA, per germline.